This entry is about one T cell receptor (beta chain). This specimen belongs to a study of blood T cell repertoires in COVID-19. Germline-derived CDR1 and CDR2 are ENHRY and SYGVKD. The ends were cut back, 0 bases at V and 9 bases at J, with 18 bases in the middle. The CDR3 sequence is 16 residues long. Sequencing used immunoSEQ multiplex PCR; TCRdb keeps in-frame clones, though not all of them. The data hold about 440,000 clones, with about 87% observed a single time. The clonotype was recovered from a woman between 50 and 59 years old with COVID-19, enrolled during active disease. The material sequenced was peripheral blood. The chain combines TRBV10-3 with TRBJ2-1; D perhaps matches TRBD2 (6 bases). CDR3 protein: CAISESAVGSGGEQFF. The CDR3 nucleotides are TGTGCCATCAGTGAGTCTGCGGTCGGTAGCGGTGGTGAGCAGTTCTTC.